The 8 T cell receptor beta chains listed next were all sequenced from one sample in a study of T cell changes during pregnancy in multiple sclerosis. The assay was immunoSEQ multiplex PCR, and TCRdb's table has in-frame clones only and misses some. The sample includes about 77,000 clones, about 88% seen only once; the top ten take approximately 2%. Source: peripheral blood, taken before pregnancy. These TCRs come from a female donor with multiple sclerosis, enrolled in a pregnancy study.

The gene calls are TRBV5-5 and TRBJ1-5, with TRBD1 matching 7 bases. The V gene's germline CDR1 is SGHKS and CDR2 YYEKEE (reference sequence). V was clipped by 3 bases and J by 2 bases; unmatched bases: 5. The CDR3 loop spans 15 amino acids. The CDR3 here is CASSWRDSGNQPQHF. Written as DNA, the CDR3 is TGTGCCAGCAGCTGGAGGGACAGCGGCAATCAGCCCCAGCATTTT.

This clone was observed once. For the CDR3, the DNA is TGTGCCAGCATCATTCTCGGGAGGTACAATGAGCAGTTCTTC. Translation gives CASIILGRYNEQFF. This sequence joins TRBV2 and TRBJ2-1, with TRBD2 matching over 7 bases. V was pared by 7 bases and J by 4 bases, with 7 bases of the junction left unmatched. Germline-derived CDR1 and CDR2 are SNHLY and FYNNEI. This CDR3 spans 14 amino acids.

V gene TRBV10-3 combines with J gene TRBJ2-1; a weak D match, TRBD2 (7 bases). Germline V gene sequence: CDR1 ENHRY, CDR2 SYGVKD. V was pared by 2 bases and J by 6 bases, with 11 bases between. The CDR3 totals 14 residues. CDR3 bases: TGTGCCATCAGTGAGAGGGGGGGAGGCAATGAGCAGTTCTTC. Its translation: CAISERGGGNEQFF.

This clone was found once. The chain recombines TRBV29-1 with TRBJ1-2; no reliable D call. CDR1 SQVTM and CDR2 ANQGSEA come from the germline V gene. Trimming cost V 5 bases and J 2 bases, with 6 bases left between them. This CDR3 spans 11 amino acids. The CDR3 reads CSVRRNYGYTF. The DNA for the CDR3 is TGCAGCGTTCGCAGGAACTATGGCTACACCTTC.

This clone was detected only a few times. V usage is TRBV6-5 and J usage is TRBJ2-1, with a tentative D call TRBD2 (5 bases). With 2 bases removed from V and 6 bases from J, the gap between germline ends came to 14 bases. Germline V gives CDR1 MNHEY, CDR2 SVGAGI. The CDR3 is made up of 15 amino acids. The CDR3 nucleotides read TGTGCCAGCAGTTACAGTGAGGGAGTGGGCAATGAGCAGTTCTTC. Its protein is CASSYSEGVGNEQFF.

The chain recombines TRBV7-8 with TRBJ2-3; the match to TRBD2 covers 7 bases. The CDR3 extends over 14 amino acids. In germline, CDR1 is SGHVS, CDR2 FQNEAQ. The ends lost 4 bases at V and 2 bases at J; junction bases unmatched: 3. In nucleotides, the CDR3 is TGTGCCAGCAGCTACCGGGACTACACAGATACGCAGTATTTT. Its translation is CASSYRDYTDTQYF.

The rearrangement joins TRBV30 to TRBJ2-1; D may be TRBD1 (5 bases). With 3 bases removed from V and 10 bases from J, the gap between germline ends came to 19 bases. The CDR3 length is 14 residues. CDR1 and CDR2 from the germline V gene are GTSNPN and SVGIG (reference sequence). The CDR3 region has the DNA TGTGCCTGGAGGGGGCCTGCTAAAATTCGGGAGCAGTTCTTC. Translated, it gives CAWRGPAKIREQFF.

About this clone: Other nucleotide sequences in the sample specify the same CDR3. V usage is TRBV6-4 and J usage is TRBJ2-1, with 14 bases identical to TRBD2. V lost 4 bases, J lost 7 bases, and 0 bases stayed unmatched. CDR3 length: 14 amino acids. Germline V gene sequence: CDR1 MRHNA, CDR2 SNTAGT. In DNA, the CDR3 is TGTGCCAGCAGTGGACTAGCGGGGGGGAATGAGCAGTTCTTC. Translating gives CASSGLAGGNEQFF.